These T cell receptor beta chains were read from a single sample in a study of blood T cell repertoires in COVID-19. The assay was immunoSEQ multiplex PCR, and TCRdb's table has in-frame clones only and misses some. Of hundreds of thousands of clones detected, around 90% appear once; the ten largest clones hold around 2%. Specimen: PBMCs or T cells enriched from blood (not recorded which). These receptors originate from a woman aged 55-70 years in a cohort exposed to, infected with or recovered from COVID-19 (not recorded which). The conserved cysteine and the conserved F or W are not part of the CDR3 here.

TRBV6-5,ASTSLQGGHEQY
TRBV5-1,ASSLEGASQPQH
TRBV9,ASSIRTSATGELF
TRBV7-2,ASSLRLAGYEQY
TRBV6-5,ASSYLRSTYNEQF
TRBV28,ASAGGKGYT
TRBV3-1/TRBV3-2,ASSQDIGRASYNEQF
TRBV9,ASSAASGGIGRQF
TRBV7-9,ASALGQGNIGGYT
TRBV11-1,ASSSVESTLYEQY
TRBV11-2,ASSLGAMYQETQY
TRBV29-1,SGRDNGNTIY
TRBV4-2,ASSLVIGGSRFYEQY
TRBV27,ASSLTSGRGVETQY
TRBV3-1/TRBV3-2,ASSQDRQLAENTGELF
TRBV18,ASSPPDSNSPLH
TRBV12-5,ASGLDYTDTQY
TRBV5-4,ASSLGYGGVRGAF
TRBV19,ASRETSGRPNTGELF
TRBV7-2,ASSPTWLTNYGYT
TRBV7-2,ASSAGTGTYEQY
TRBV3-1/TRBV3-2,ASATGVAYEQY
TRBV6-1,ASSEGSTQY
TRBV11-2,ASSLLAGRREQY
TRBV5-6,ASSLAVNTEAF
TRBV28,ASSLNRGPSPLH
TRBV2,ASSVYSEQY
TRBV5-4,ASSLETGGSSGANVLT
TRBV2,ASSDRRRDQPQH
TRBV6-5,ASSSAGVGDTEAF
TRBV28,ASSSYVNRAGRAYGYT
TRBV4-3,ASSQDRGLEAF
TRBV4-3,ASSLGGWNTEAF
TRBV30,AWSQGSNQPQH
TRBV28,ASSLFGGGRSSTDTQY
TRBV13,ASSGRLASSYNEQF
TRBV10-2,ASSEGSRGRETQY
TRBV9,ASSVGSGGNQPQH
TRBV11-2,ASSLVSPGQNEKLF
TRBV2,ASSPRLAGMYNEQF
TRBV5-1,ASSLGDSWTQPQH